The present TCR beta chain was sequenced within a study of metastatic and nonmetastatic thyroid tumors. About the study: Where malignant and benign thyroid patients were concerned, repertoires were compared across blood and tumor or nodule tissue.

The CDR3 runs to 16 residues. Per germline, CDR1 MNHEY and CDR2 SVGEGT. TCRdb re-called clones from the PCR reads using MiXCR. The data contain approximately 65,000 clones, under 5% of them seen just once; the ten biggest clones take up around 24%. Notes on this clone: Its antigen remains unidentified. The junction departs from germline at one end; a sequencing error may be responsible.

Findings and caveats of the study: In both blood and tumor samples, TCR beta diversity was reported significantly higher for malignant than benign nodules.

No patient received treatment before thyroid surgery. The source material was blood. The chain links TRBV6-2 or TRBV6-3 to TRBJ1-1; 7 bases match TRBD1. This clonotype was sampled from a female donor with papillary thyroid cancer or a benign thyroid nodule (not recorded which). Some clones in this sample may be carry-over from other donors' samples. CDR3 nucleotides: TGTGCCAGCAGACCCCGACAGGGAGTAATGAACACTGAATCTTTCTTT. Translation gives CASRPRQGVMNTESFF.